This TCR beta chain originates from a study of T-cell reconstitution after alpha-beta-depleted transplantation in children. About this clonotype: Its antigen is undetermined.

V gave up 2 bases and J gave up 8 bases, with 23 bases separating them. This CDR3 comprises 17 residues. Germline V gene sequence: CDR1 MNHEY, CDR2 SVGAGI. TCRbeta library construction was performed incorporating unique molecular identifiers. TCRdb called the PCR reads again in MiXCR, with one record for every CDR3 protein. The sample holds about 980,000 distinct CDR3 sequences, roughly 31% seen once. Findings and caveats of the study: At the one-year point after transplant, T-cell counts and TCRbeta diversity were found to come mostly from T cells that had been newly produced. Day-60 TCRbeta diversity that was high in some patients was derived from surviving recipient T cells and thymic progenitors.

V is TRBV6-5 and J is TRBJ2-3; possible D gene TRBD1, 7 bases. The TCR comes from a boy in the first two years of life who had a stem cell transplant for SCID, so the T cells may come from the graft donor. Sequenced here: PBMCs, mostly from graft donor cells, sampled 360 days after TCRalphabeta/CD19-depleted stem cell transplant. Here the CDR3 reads CASSYLPDREVDGTQYF. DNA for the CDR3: TGTGCCAGCAGTTACCTCCCCGACAGGGAGGTTGACGGTACGCAGTATTTT.